The 19 T cell receptor beta chains below all came from one sample that was sequenced in a study of CXCR3-negative and CXCR3-positive naive CD8 T cells. UMI-labeled 5' RACE yielded the TRB cDNA libraries. Reprocessing the 5' RACE reads, TCRdb reports a single entry for every CDR3 protein and omits DNA. This sample contains about 8,000 distinct CDR3 sequences. The specimen was naive CXCR3- CD8+ T cells from blood. Subset reported: CD45RO-CCR7+CD27+CD95- naive CD8+ T cells lacking CXCR3 (TNR3-). These receptors all come from a human donor in good health. Some clones in this sample may be carry-over from other donors' samples.

The CDR3 sequence is CASSIGGNYGYTF. V gene TRBV19 combines with J gene TRBJ1-2. Germline V gives CDR1 LNHDA, CDR2 SQIVND (reference sequence). The CDR3 length is 13 residues.

CDR3: CASSRIGDLPPFETQYF. The chain employs TRBV7-9 and TRBJ2-5; TCRdb picks TRBD1, but there is no DNA to check that call. The CDR3 has 17 amino acids. CDR1 is SEHNR, CDR2 FQNEAQ, per germline (reference sequence). Full variable domain (outside the CDR3, taken from reference TRBV7-9 and TRBJ2-5): DTGVSQNPRHKITKRGQNVTFRCDPISEHNRLYWYRQTLGQGPEFLTYFQNEAQLEKSRLLSDRFSAERPKGSFSTLEIQRTEQGDSAMYLCASSRIGDLPPFETQYFGPGTRLLVL.

This clonotype is identified as medium-sized (0.01 to 0.1%) from frequency. This chain connects TRBV20-1 to TRBJ2-1; TCRdb designates TRBD1, a call that cannot be tested without DNA. The CDR3 runs to 15 residues. Germline-derived CDR1 and CDR2 are DFQATT and SNEGSKA (reference sequence). This chain's CDR3 is CSARDRGHLYNEQFF.

This sequence joins TRBV12-5 and TRBJ2-7. CDR3 size: 11 residues. Germline V gene sequence: CDR1 LGHNT, CDR2 FRNRAP. CDR3 amino acids: CASGSDYEQYF.

The rearrangement joins TRBV7-9 to TRBJ2-4; TCRdb's D call, TRBD1, is unchecked because there is no DNA. CDR1 is SEHNR and CDR2 is FQNEAQ in the germline V gene (reference sequence). The CDR3 runs to 15 residues. Here the CDR3 reads CASSSPADRVDIQYF.

The V and J genes are TRBV10-3 and TRBJ2-3; TCRdb indicates TRBD2, and absent DNA this call remains unverified. The CDR3 extends over 15 amino acids. CDR1 is ENHRY and CDR2 is SYGVKD in the germline V gene. The CDR3 is CASRGAGTSTDTQYF.

The chain recombines TRBV9 with TRBJ1-1; TCRdb's D gene call, TRBD1, goes unchecked for lack of DNA. The germline V gene has CDR1 SGDLS and CDR2 YYNGEE. The CDR3 covers 13 residues. The CDR3 sequence: CASSDDRGGEAFF. Full variable domain (rest looked up from reference TRBV9 and TRBJ1-1): DSGVTQTPKHLITATGQRVTLRCSPRSGDLSVYWYQQSLDQGLQFLIQYYNGEERAKGNILERFSAQQFPDLHSELNLSSLELGDSALYFCASSDDRGGEAFFGQGTRLTVV.

The chain uses TRBV7-9 and TRBJ1-1; TCRdb proposes TRBD1, but this gene call is untestable without DNA. The germline CDR1 and CDR2 sequences are SEHNR and FQNEAQ (reference sequence). The CDR3 has 13 amino acids. The CDR3 here is CASSLVGAPEAFF.

The CDR3 loop reads CASSPPSDSLFNEQYF. This chain uses TRBV18 with TRBJ2-7; TCRdb designates TRBD2, a call that cannot be tested without DNA. Germline loops: CDR1 KGHSH, CDR2 LQKENI. This CDR3 has 16 amino acids.

This clonotype is deemed medium-sized (0.01 to 0.1%) by its frequency. The chain joins TRBV7-6 to TRBJ2-7; with no DNA, the TCRdb D assignment of TRBD1 cannot be verified. Germline-derived CDR1 and CDR2 are SGHVS and FNYEAQ. This CDR3 has 15 residues. The CDR3 region is CASSLIRGSSYEQYF.

The CDR3 here is CSAGGSSYEQYF. The chain carries TRBV29-1 and TRBJ2-7; TCRdb indicates TRBD1, and absent DNA this call remains unverified. The germline gives CDR1 SQVTM, CDR2 ANQGSEA. The CDR3 loop spans 12 amino acids.

V and J are TRBV7-9 and TRBJ1-1. The CDR3 runs 13 residues. Germline CDR1 SEHNR, CDR2 FQNEAQ (reference sequence). The CDR3 sequence is CASSFSRGTEAFF. Full variable domain (rest looked up from reference TRBV7-9 and TRBJ1-1): DTGVSQNPRHKITKRGQNVTFRCDPISEHNRLYWYRQTLGQGPEFLTYFQNEAQLEKSRLLSDRFSAERPKGSFSTLEIQRTEQGDSAMYLCASSFSRGTEAFFGQGTRLTVV.

This clonotype is medium-sized by frequency. The chain is built from TRBV20-1 and TRBJ2-1; TCRdb names TRBD2, which stays unverified in the absence of DNA. The germline V gene encodes CDR1 DFQATT and CDR2 SNEGSKA (reference sequence). The CDR3 length is 19 residues. The CDR3 sequence is CSARDLTAGGPRGYNEQFF.

This clonotype is deemed medium-sized by its frequency. This sequence joins TRBV12-3 or TRBV12-4 and TRBJ2-7; TCRdb selects TRBD1, and the lack of DNA leaves this call unchecked. The CDR3 sequence is 15 residues long. The CDR3 protein is CASSFPGTGDYEQYF.

Judged by frequency, this clonotype is medium-sized. This CDR3 is CASSLPQFEYTRKSYEQYF. V is TRBV11-2 and J is TRBJ2-7; TCRdb outputs TRBD1, but without DNA this stays unchecked. Germline CDR1 reads SGHAT; CDR2 reads FQNNGV. This CDR3 is built from 19 residues.

The V gene is TRBV12-3 or TRBV12-4, the J gene TRBJ2-1; TCRdb calls TRBD2, which cannot be checked without DNA. This CDR3 is 15 amino acids long. CDR3 sequence reads: CASSFYLGESVEQFF.

The CDR3 loop is CASSQTIAGGNTGELFF. The rearrangement joins TRBV4-3 to TRBJ2-2; TCRdb gives TRBD2 as the D gene, but with no DNA this cannot be confirmed. Germline loops: CDR1 LGHNA, CDR2 YSLEER. The CDR3 is made up of 17 amino acids.

The genes are TRBV3-1 and TRBJ2-1; absent DNA, TCRdb's TRBD2 call cannot be checked. The CDR3 totals 15 residues. Germline V gives CDR1 LGHDT, CDR2 YNNKEL (reference sequence). The chain's CDR3 is CASSLGLAGINEQFF.

The rearrangement uses TRBV6-5 and TRBJ2-7; the D call from TCRdb, TRBD1, cannot be confirmed without DNA. CDR1 and CDR2 from the germline V gene are MNHEY and SVGAGI. This CDR3 has 14 amino acids. The CDR3 sequence is CASRRGTGFHEQYF.